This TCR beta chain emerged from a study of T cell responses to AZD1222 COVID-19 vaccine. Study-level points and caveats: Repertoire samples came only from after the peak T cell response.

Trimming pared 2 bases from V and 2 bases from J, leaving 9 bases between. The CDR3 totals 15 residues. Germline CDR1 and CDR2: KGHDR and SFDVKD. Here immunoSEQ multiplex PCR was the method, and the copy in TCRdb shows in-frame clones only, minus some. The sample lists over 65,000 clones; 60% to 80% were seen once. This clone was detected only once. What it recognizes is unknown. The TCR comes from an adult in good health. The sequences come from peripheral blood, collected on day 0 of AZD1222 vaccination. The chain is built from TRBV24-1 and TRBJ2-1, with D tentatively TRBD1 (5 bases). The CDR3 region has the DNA TGTGCCACCAGTGATTATAGGGGCCCCTACAATGAGCAGTTCTTC. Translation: CATSDYRGPYNEQFF.